What follows is one T cell receptor beta chain and its context. The sample comes from a study of blood T cell repertoires in COVID-19. This table comes from immunoSEQ multiplex PCR, and its TCRdb copy is limited to in-frame clones, with some not included. The sample contains around 140,000 clones, 80% to 90% of which appear only once. CDR1 and CDR2 (germline): SGHRS, YFSETQ. V lost 0 bases and J 4 bases, leaving 14 bases between the germline ends. This CDR3 spans 15 amino acids. The chain has TRBV5-1 and TRBJ2-7, with D possibly being TRBD1 (6 bases). Sequenced material: peripheral blood. The receptor's source is a man at least 80 years old with acute or convalescent COVID-19. CDR3 nucleotides: TGCGCCAGCAGCTTGGAGGCCTCAGGGGTTTACGAGCAGTACTTC. Translating gives CASSLEASGVYEQYF.